This TCR beta chain is from a study of post-analysis software for immune sequencing data. Study-wide results and caveats: Controls had significantly higher normalized Chao1 diversity than multiple sclerosis patients.

The sample holds one count of this clonotype. Its antigen is as yet unknown. Built from TCR beta cDNA, the libraries had unique molecular identifiers in them. In TCRdb, the PCR reads were re-called with MiXCR into one record per CDR3 protein. The table includes 750,000 to 950,000 distinct CDR3 sequences, approximately 53% detected once. The receptor was isolated from a girl aged 5-17 years with multiple sclerosis. The sequencing sample was made of blood.

CDR3 sequence reads: CASSLARTGGSTEQFF. CDR3 bases: TGTGCCAGCAGCTTAGCGAGGACAGGGGGTTCGACTGAGCAGTTCTTC. V usage is TRBV7-2 and J usage is TRBJ2-1; 10 bases fit TRBD1. The CDR3 sequence is 16 residues long. J was trimmed by 9 bases and V by 0 bases; bases with no gene match: 8. Germline-derived CDR1 and CDR2 are SGHTA and FQGNSA. Based on the CDR3 plus reference TRBV7-2 and TRBJ2-1, the full variable domain is GAGVSQSPSNKVTEKGKDVELRCDPISGHTALYWYRQSLGQGLEFLIYFQGNSAPDKSGLPSDRFSAERTGGSVSTLTIQRTQQEDSAVYLCASSLARTGGSTEQFFGPGTRLTVL.